Sequencing of this T cell receptor (beta chain) was carried out in a study of a mutant IDH1 vaccine in newly diagnosed glioma. Repertoires were generated with immunoSEQ multiplex PCR, while TCRdb's copy carries only in-frame clones and drops some. The sample has around 57,000 clones, approximately 80% seen once. Time point reported: week 35, safety follow-up. Each dose delivered 300 ug of mutant IDH1 20-mer peptide subcutaneously with imiquimod. With respect to this clone: Its target is not known.

There are 15 residues in the CDR3. The V end was cut by 7 bases, the J end by 0 bases, with 15 bases between. Germline loops: CDR1 LNHDA, CDR2 SQIVND (reference sequence). The receptor was isolated from a man under 40 with glioma. The specimen comprised PBMCs, sampled from a glioma patient whose treatment included an IDH1 peptide vaccine. The chain is built from TRBV19 and TRBJ1-2; D not resolved. DNA for the CDR3: TGTGCCAGTACGGGCAGTTTCCTAGCTAACTATGGCTACACCTTC. It is translated as CASTGSFLANYGYTF.